This TCR beta chain was identified during a study of T cell repertoires in cytomegalovirus infection. For the study at large: HLA-B-restricted CMV epitopes that are well studied were used alongside recently identified HLA-C-restricted ones.

One entry per CDR3 protein results from TCRdb running MiXCR on the reads. The sample yields 300,000 or so distinct CDR3 sequences, roughly 25% seen once. CDR1 and CDR2 from the germline V gene are LNHDA and SQIVND (reference sequence). Trimming removed 7 bases at V and 3 bases at J, with 14 bases between. The CDR3 has 14 residues. Study-wide results and caveats: Summed frequency of public TCR beta families distinguished CMV carriers with the relevant HLA.

Points on this clonotype: Its antigen is still unknown.

This sequence was found in a human donor in good health (CMV status not recorded). Some clones in this sample may be carry-over from other donors' samples. This chain connects TRBV19 to TRBJ2-3; possible D gene TRBD1, 6 bases. The starting material was cultured PBMCs, obtained from culture after CMV antigen stimulation. DNA of the CDR3: TGTGCCAGTACCTCGTTTAGGGGGACAGATACGCAGTATTTT. It is translated as CASTSFRGTDTQYF.